The 11 T cell receptor beta chains below all came from one sample that was sequenced in a study of a mutant IDH1 vaccine in newly diagnosed glioma. Time point denoted: week 23, last vaccination. Every vaccination contained 300 ug of the mutant IDH1 20-mer peptide and was paired with topical imiquimod. Profiling relied on immunoSEQ multiplex PCR, and the TCRdb table lists in-frame clones only, not all of them. Among some 60,000 clones listed, 85% to 90% were seen once. No antigens are known for them. Specimen: PBMCs, collected from a glioma patient whose treatment included an IDH1 peptide vaccine. These receptors originate from a man aged 40-55 years with glioma.

V and J are TRBV7-6 and TRBJ2-2; 8 nucleotides match TRBD2. This CDR3 contains 15 residues. V dropped 3 bases and J dropped 1; count of bases not matched to a gene: 1. Germline assignment: CDR1 SGHVS and CDR2 FNYEAQ. The CDR3 here is CASSFTSGNTGELFF. For the CDR3, the DNA is TGTGCCAGCAGCTTTACTAGCGGGAACACCGGGGAGCTGTTTTTT.

The rearrangement uses TRBV27 and TRBJ1-1; D call uncertain. Germline V CDR1 and CDR2: MNHEY, SMNVEV (reference sequence). Trimming left V 2 bases short and J 3 bases short, with 10 bases between. CDR3 length: 14 residues. CDR3 sequence reads: CASSLPGPYTEAFF. As DNA, the CDR3 is TGTGCCAGCAGTTTACCAGGACCGTACACTGAAGCTTTCTTT.

The rearrangement uses TRBV4-2 and TRBJ2-7; a weak D match, TRBD1 (5 bases). CDR1 LGHNA and CDR2 YNFKEQ come from the germline V gene. The length of the CDR3 is 16 residues. V was pared by 0 bases and J by 5 bases, with 17 bases between. The CDR3 here is CASSQDWARENNEQYF. The CDR3 coding sequence is TGTGCCAGCAGCCAAGATTGGGCCAGGGAAAACAACGAGCAGTACTTC.

V and J are TRBV9 and TRBJ1-2, with D perhaps matching TRBD1 (5 bases). V was pared by 2 bases and J by 2 bases, with 13 bases between. Germline loops: CDR1 SGDLS, CDR2 YYNGEE. The length of the CDR3 is 15 residues. CDR3 bases: TGTGCCAGCAGCGTCTCTCGAGGGGAAAACTATGGCTACACCTTC. As protein: CASSVSRGENYGYTF.

V is TRBV2 and J is TRBJ2-7; the D gene is possibly TRBD1 (6 bases). Germline V CDR1 and CDR2: SNHLY, FYNNEI. V lost 2 bases and J 3 bases, leaving 11 bases between the germline ends. The length of the CDR3 is 14 residues. CDR3: CASSEQGKGYEQYF. CDR3 in DNA: TGTGCCAGCAGTGAACAGGGGAAGGGCTACGAGCAGTACTTC.

The chain joins TRBV7-2 to TRBJ2-5; 8 nucleotides match TRBD1. The V segment lost 6 bases and the J segment 5 bases; nucleotides outside the gene matches: 8. The CDR3 has 14 residues. The germline gives CDR1 SGHTA, CDR2 FQGNSA. The CDR3 DNA is TGTGCCAGCAGGGATACAGGGGGTGCGGAGACCCAGTACTTC. It translates to CASRDTGGAETQYF.

The chain joins TRBV2 to TRBJ2-6, with unresolved D. CDR3 length: 17 residues. The V gene's germline CDR1 is SNHLY and CDR2 FYNNEI. V was shortened by 4 bases and J by 0 bases, with 13 bases between the two germline ends. In nucleotides, the CDR3 is TGTGCCAGCAGTGCGGTGAAGACGAGCTCTGGGGCCAACGTCCTGACTTTC. Its protein is CASSAVKTSSGANVLTF.

This clone was counted only a few times. V usage is TRBV29-1 and J usage is TRBJ1-1; D gene ambiguous. Germline V gives CDR1 SQVTM, CDR2 ANQGSEA. This CDR3 has 13 amino acids. Trimming removed 5 bases from V and 1 base from J, with 11 bases in between. CDR3 coding DNA: TGCAGCGTTACCGGACCAGCGAACACTGAAGCTTTCTTT. Translated, it gives CSVTGPANTEAFF.

This clone was found once. The V call is TRBV5-4, the J call TRBJ2-7; D is perhaps TRBD1 (6 bases). Between the trimmed V and J ends, which lost 5 bases and 0 bases, there was a span of 12 bases. Germline CDR1 is SGHNT and CDR2 is YYREEE (reference sequence). This CDR3 has 14 residues. CDR3 DNA: TGTGCCAGCAGGCTAACAGGGAGCTCCTACGAGCAGTACTTC. Its protein product is CASRLTGSSYEQYF.

The gene calls are TRBV7-2 and TRBJ1-1, with unresolved D. Germline lookup yields CDR1 SGHTA and CDR2 FQGNSA. Deletions cut 3 bases from V and 6 bases from J, with 14 bases between. The CDR3 consists of 14 residues. The DNA of the CDR3 is TGTGCCAGCAGCTTCGGTTTGGGTTGGGCTGAAGCTTTCTTT. It specifies CASSFGLGWAEAFF.

V and J are TRBV4-1 and TRBJ2-5, with D perhaps TRBD2 (5 bases). Germline assignment: CDR1 MGHRA and CDR2 YSYEKL. Trimming removed 1 base at V and 4 bases at J, with 10 bases between. CDR3 length: 14 amino acids. Written as DNA, the CDR3 is TGCGCCAGCAGCCAAGTAGGCCGGGGAGAGACCCAGTACTTC. This encodes CASSQVGRGETQYF.